What follows are 23 T cell receptor beta chains derived from one specimen sequenced in a study of OX40 agonist ivuxolimab in advanced cancers. Library generation was performed with the immunoSEQ multiplex PCR assay. This is the immuneACCESS table as TCRdb keeps it, with only in-frame sequences that have V and J called. A part of the clones is gone; compared with another copy, unresolved V genes explain less than half, and the rest is unexplained. The sample profile shows 60,000 to 70,000 clones; 82% of them were found once. The ten largest clones add up to about 0.42% of the sample. This specimen consisted of CD4+ or CD8+ T cells sorted from blood, obtained in a trial of the OX40 agonist ivuxolimab. Every receptor here comes from an adult with an advanced solid tumor such as melanoma, head and neck, liver or kidney cancer.

This clone has just a few counts. This chain links TRBV7-2 with TRBJ1-1, with D possibly matching TRBD1 (5 bases). Germline CDR1 and CDR2: SGHTA and FQGNSA. V shed 4 bases and J shed 4 bases, with 13 bases lying between them. The CDR3 spans 14 residues. CDR3 amino acids: CASSYDSGGTEAFF. The CDR3 bases are TGTGCCAGCAGCTACGACAGCGGGGGCACTGAAGCTTTCTTT.

J is TRBJ2-3 and V is TRBV9; no firm D call. Germline V gene data show CDR1 as SGDLS and CDR2 as YYNGEE. The CDR3 extends over 13 amino acids. Between the trimmed V and J ends, which lost 0 bases and 4 bases, there was a span of 6 bases. This CDR3 reads CASSVAPPDTQYF. The CDR3 coding sequence is TGTGCCAGCAGCGTAGCTCCCCCAGATACGCAGTATTTT.

This rearrangement joins TRBV12-5 to TRBJ2-7; D unresolved. The V end was cut by 0 bases, the J end by 3 bases, with 18 bases between. Germline V gene sequence: CDR1 LGHNT, CDR2 FRNRAP. The CDR3 is 17 amino acids. Written as DNA, the CDR3 is TGTGCTAGTGGTTTGGTACATTTCAGGAGAAACGGCTACGAGCAGTACTTC. Translated, it gives CASGLVHFRRNGYEQYF.

This chain connects TRBV9 to TRBJ1-4; the D is unclear. The germline V gene has CDR1 SGDLS and CDR2 YYNGEE. V was trimmed by 2 bases and J by 5 bases, leaving 10 bases between them. The CDR3 runs 14 residues. The CDR3 DNA sequence: TGTGCCAGCAGCGTTAGGCCGATAAATGAAAAACTGTTTTTT. Translation: CASSVRPINEKLFF.

This rearrangement joins TRBV27 to TRBJ2-7; D is unresolved. The germline CDR1 and CDR2 sequences are MNHEY and SMNVEV (reference sequence). The V gene lost 0 bases and the J gene lost 1 base, with 7 bases spanning the gap. CDR3 length equals 14 residues. CDR3 sequence: CASSLSIQSYEQYV. In DNA, the CDR3 is TGTGCCAGCAGTTTATCGATTCAGTCCTACGAGCAGTACGTC.

The J gene is TRBJ1-2, the V gene TRBV28; no firm D call. The CDR3 has 13 residues. Germline lookup yields CDR1 MDHEN and CDR2 SYDVKM. V lost 8 bases to trimming and J lost 2 bases, with 12 bases between them. The CDR3 coding sequence is TGTGCCAGCTCACGCCCGGACAACTATGGCTACACCTTC. Protein product: CASSRPDNYGYTF.

This clone was found once. This rearrangement joins TRBV6-6 to TRBJ2-5, with a tentative D call TRBD1 (5 bases). The ends were cut back, 4 bases at V and 4 bases at J, with 13 bases in the middle. Germline CDR1 reads MNHNY; CDR2 reads SVGAGI (reference sequence). CDR3 length equals 14 residues. CDR3 sequence: CASSSGAGRETQYF. CDR3 sequence (DNA): TGTGCCAGCAGTTCAGGTGCAGGGCGAGAGACCCAGTACTTC.

This clone was counted a single time. The CDR3, as DNA: TGTGCCAGCAGCCCAGCAGGGCATACAACCTACGAGCAGTACGTC. It is translated as CASSPAGHTTYEQYV. The chain uses TRBV28 and TRBJ2-7; tentative D call: TRBD1 (5 bases). The CDR3 consists of 15 residues. Germline V gives CDR1 MDHEN, CDR2 SYDVKM. Trimming cost V 6 bases and J 2 bases, with 17 bases left between them.

This clone was seen a single time. The chain combines TRBV15 with TRBJ2-5; 8 bases align to TRBD2. Germline loops: CDR1 LNHNV, CDR2 YYDKDF (reference sequence). The J segment lost 4 bases and the V segment lost 0 bases, leaving 4 bases of the junction unmatched. The CDR3 extends over 15 amino acids. CDR3 sequence reads: CATSRDLGTRETQYF. The CDR3 bases are TGTGCCACCAGCAGAGATCTCGGGACTAGAGAGACCCAGTACTTC.

J is TRBJ1-1 and V is TRBV11-2, with D possibly being TRBD1 (5 bases). The germline V gene has CDR1 SGHAT and CDR2 FQNNGV. Trimming took off 2 bases at V and 5 bases at J, with 9 bases between the two ends. The CDR3 has 13 residues. The CDR3 here is CASSLQGGTEAFF. The CDR3 DNA reads as TGTGCCAGCAGCTTACAGGGAGGGACTGAAGCTTTCTTT.

The chain couples TRBV2 to TRBJ1-2; D remains ambiguous. CDR1 SNHLY and CDR2 FYNNEI come from the germline V gene. The length of the CDR3 is 12 residues. V was trimmed by 6 bases and J by 2 bases, leaving 7 bases between them. Here the CDR3 DNA reads TGTGCCAGCAGCGCTGGGAACTATGGCTACACCTTC. Translation gives CASSAGNYGYTF.

The V gene is TRBV7-9, the J gene TRBJ1-4; 9 bases line up with TRBD1. Trimming at V came to 4 bases and at J to 7 bases, leaving 7 bases not matched to a gene. This CDR3 comprises 15 residues. Per germline, CDR1 SEHNR and CDR2 FQNEAQ (reference sequence). As DNA, the CDR3 is TGTGCCAGCAGCTATACAGGGGGCGCCAGTGAAAAACTGTTTTTT. Amino acids: CASSYTGGASEKLFF.

V is TRBV6-6 and J is TRBJ2-2; 14 bases map to TRBD2. V lost 6 bases and J lost 4; bases outside the gene matches: 4. The CDR3 spans 16 residues. The V gene's germline CDR1 is MNHNY and CDR2 SVGAGI (reference sequence). The chain's CDR3 is CASRGTSGSSTGELFF. CDR3 in DNA: TGTGCCAGCAGGGGGACTAGCGGGAGTAGCACCGGGGAGCTGTTTTTT.

This chain uses TRBV2 with TRBJ2-7; perhaps TRBD2 as D (6 bases). Germline V gene lookup returns CDR1 SNHLY and CDR2 FYNNEI. This CDR3 is built from 14 residues. V was pared by 7 bases and J by 0 bases, with 13 bases between. For the CDR3, the DNA is TGTGCCAGCAAGGGACTTTCGAGCTCCTACGAGCAGTACGTC. It yields the protein CASKGLSSSYEQYV.

The chain carries TRBV30 and TRBJ1-4; 7 bases align to TRBD1. CDR1 is GTSNPN and CDR2 is SVGIG in the germline V gene (reference sequence). The CDR3 totals 15 residues. Trimming took 1 base from V and 8 from J; bases not matched to a gene: 10. The CDR3: CAWSAHRDRVEKLFF. The CDR3 DNA follows: TGTGCCTGGAGTGCCCACAGGGACAGAGTGGAAAAACTGTTTTTT.

This clone was seen only a few times. The chain combines TRBV5-8 with TRBJ2-3; D gene ambiguous. Trimming took off 0 bases at V and 3 bases at J, with 8 bases between the two ends. The V gene's germline CDR1 is SGHTS and CDR2 YDEGEE. This CDR3 contains 14 residues. The CDR3 sequence is CASSLDLWTDTQYF. In DNA, the CDR3 is TGTGCCAGCAGCTTGGACTTATGGACAGATACGCAGTATTTT.

The chain employs TRBV7-2 and TRBJ2-7; D is uncertain. The V end was cut by 1 base, the J end by 0 bases, with 7 bases between. This CDR3 region has 14 residues. Germline V CDR1 and CDR2: SGHTA, FQGNSA. Here the CDR3 reads CASSLGYSSYEQYF. The CDR3 DNA is TGTGCCAGCAGCTTAGGGTATAGCTCCTACGAGCAGTACTTC.

The table lists this clone with a few counts. The chain carries TRBV11-2 and TRBJ1-2; D gene uncertain. V was shortened by 0 bases and J by 6 bases, with 8 bases between the two germline ends. Germline assignment: CDR1 SGHAT and CDR2 FQNNGV. The CDR3 extends over 13 amino acids. CDR3 sequence reads: CASSLDPQNGYTF. The DNA of the CDR3 is TGTGCCAGCAGCTTAGATCCACAGAATGGCTACACCTTC. Full variable domain (missing parts from reference TRBV11-2 and TRBJ1-2): EAGVAQSPRYKIIEKRQSVAFWCNPISGHATLYWYQQILGQGPKLLIQFQNNGVVDDSQLPKDRFSAERLKGVDSTLKIQPAKLEDSAVYLCASSLDPQNGYTFGSGTRLTVV.

V gene TRBV6-5 combines with J gene TRBJ1-6; 9 bases align to TRBD1. J gave up 5 bases and V 8 bases, and 4 bases lay outside the gene matches. The CDR3 has 14 amino acids. Germline CDR1 and CDR2: MNHEY and SVGAGI. The CDR3 nucleotides read TGTGCCAGCGGAACAGGGGGCAATAATTCACCCCTCCACTTT. This encodes CASGTGGNNSPLHF.

The chain combines TRBV28 with TRBJ2-1; 9 bases match TRBD2. CDR3 length: 15 residues. Germline loops: CDR1 MDHEN, CDR2 SYDVKM. Trimming cost V 4 bases and J 8 bases; bases outside gene matches: 9. The CDR3, as DNA: TGTGCCAGCAGTTCTTCCGGGACTAGCTTGTATGAGCAGTTCTTC. Encoded protein: CASSSSGTSLYEQFF.

The rearrangement uses TRBV2 and TRBJ1-2; D uncertain. V was clipped by 3 bases and J by 1 base, with 9 bases between them. Germline V lookup: CDR1 SNHLY, CDR2 FYNNEI. The CDR3 length is 14 residues. CDR3 in DNA: TGTGCCAGCAGTGAGCTCGGAATTAACTATGGCTACACCTTC. Translation: CASSELGINYGYTF.

The rearrangement links TRBV28 to TRBJ1-5; TRBD1 aligns across 7 bases. The trim removed 4 bases at V and 7 bases at J, leaving 7 bases unmatched. The CDR3 totals 14 residues. Germline CDR1 MDHEN, CDR2 SYDVKM. The chain's CDR3 is CASSSTGEGQPQHF. The CDR3 DNA reads as TGTGCCAGCAGTTCTACAGGGGAGGGACAGCCCCAGCATTTT. The complete variable domain, with remaining parts taken from reference TRBV28 and TRBJ1-5, reads DVKVTQSSRYLVKRTGEKVFLECVQDMDHENMFWYRQDPGLGLRLIYFSYDVKMKEKGDIPEGYSVSREKKERFSLILESASTNQTSMYLCASSSTGEGQPQHFGDGTRLSIL.

The chain has TRBV20-1 and TRBJ1-4, with D unresolved. The CDR3 loop spans 11 amino acids. CDR1 and CDR2 from the germline V gene are DFQATT and SNEGSKA (reference sequence). V was cut by 6 bases and J by 6 bases, with 8 bases left in between. The CDR3 DNA sequence: TGCAGTGCATACATTGATGAAAAACTGTTTTTT. Translated, it gives CSAYIDEKLFF.